The 7 T cell receptor beta chains below were found in one sample sequenced in a study of vaccination effects on CD4 cells after COVID-19. These receptors have no identified antigens. Assay: immunoSEQ multiplex PCR; the TCRdb copy retains only in-frame clones and omits some. The sample lists around 75,000 clones, roughly 73% occurring once. Peptide-pool stimulation followed by sequencing identified expanded antigen-specific CD4+ clonotypes in the ViraFEST assay. Once cultured for approximately 10 days, the cells underwent separation to obtain CD4+ T cells. SARS-CoV-2 infected the person between March and December 2020, as confirmed by PCR. The sequencing here drew on CD4+ T cells from PBMCs cultured with HIV peptides, taken before COVID-19 vaccination. Indicated subset: HIV-1 Nef peptide pool negative control/reference culture. The source of these receptors is a human donor who had a prior SARS-CoV-2 infection.

The chain employs TRBV9 and TRBJ1-4; D possibly corresponds to TRBD1 (5 bases). The CDR3 length is 15 residues. V was pared by 0 bases and J by 3 bases, with 9 bases between. Germline lookup yields CDR1 SGDLS and CDR2 YYNGEE. In DNA form, the CDR3 reads TGTGCCAGCAGCGTAGATGGGGGAGCTAATGAAAAACTGTTTTTT. Its translation is CASSVDGGANEKLFF.

The chain combines TRBV28 with TRBJ2-7, with 8 bases that match TRBD2. The length of the CDR3 is 14 residues. In germline, CDR1 is MDHEN, CDR2 SYDVKM. V lost 6 bases to trimming and J lost 5 bases; unmatched junction nucleotides: 9. The CDR3 DNA reads as TGTGCCAGCAGATCCGGGACTAGTCTCAACGAGCAGTACTTC. Protein sequence: CASRSGTSLNEQYF.

The J gene is TRBJ1-5, the V gene TRBV7-9; D is possibly TRBD1 (5 bases). CDR3 size: 13 residues. V lost 4 bases and J lost 6, with 10 bases in between. CDR1 SEHNR and CDR2 FQNEAQ come from the germline V gene (reference sequence). CDR3 DNA: TGTGCCAGCAGCTCGGGTGGGGGTCAGCCCCAGCATTTT. Protein sequence: CASSSGGGQPQHF. Full variable domain (missing parts from reference TRBV7-9 and TRBJ1-5): DTGVSQNPRHKITKRGQNVTFRCDPISEHNRLYWYRQTLGQGPEFLTYFQNEAQLEKSRLLSDRFSAERPKGSFSTLEIQRTEQGDSAMYLCASSSGGGQPQHFGDGTRLSIL.

V gene TRBV19 combines with J gene TRBJ1-5, with D unclear. CDR1 LNHDA and CDR2 SQIVND come from the germline V gene (reference sequence). The CDR3 consists of 15 residues. With 3 bases removed from V and 2 bases from J, the gap between germline ends came to 11 bases. Here the CDR3 DNA reads TGTGCCAGTAGTATCTGGGATCATGGCAATCAGCCCCAGCATTTT. Translation: CASSIWDHGNQPQHF.

V usage is TRBV18 and J usage is TRBJ1-5, with no clear D. This CDR3 region has 16 residues. Germline lookup yields CDR1 KGHSH and CDR2 LQKENI. V was pared by 1 base and J by 4 bases, with 14 bases between. In DNA, the CDR3 is TGTGCCAGCTCACCACAGGTCGGACTGCAAAATCAGCCCCAGCATTTT. Translating it yields CASSPQVGLQNQPQHF.

The V gene is TRBV5-4, the J gene TRBJ1-3; TRBD1 is a possible D gene (5 bases). The CDR3 contains 14 residues. Germline lookup yields CDR1 SGHNT and CDR2 YYREEE (reference sequence). V lost 3 bases and J 0 bases, leaving 7 bases between the germline ends. CDR3 sequence reads: CASSSRDSGNTIYF. The CDR3 nucleotides are TGTGCCAGCAGCTCCAGGGACTCTGGAAACACCATATATTTT.

This clone was seen a handful of times. The chain recombines TRBV5-4 with TRBJ1-1, with TRBD1 identical over 7 bases. This CDR3 comprises 15 residues. The germline CDR1 and CDR2 sequences are SGHNT and YYREEE (reference sequence). The ends lost 0 bases at V and 5 bases at J; junction bases unmatched: 7. CDR3 coding DNA: TGTGCCAGCAGCTTGGATGGAGGGGGCTCTACTGAAGCTTTCTTT. This encodes CASSLDGGGSTEAFF.